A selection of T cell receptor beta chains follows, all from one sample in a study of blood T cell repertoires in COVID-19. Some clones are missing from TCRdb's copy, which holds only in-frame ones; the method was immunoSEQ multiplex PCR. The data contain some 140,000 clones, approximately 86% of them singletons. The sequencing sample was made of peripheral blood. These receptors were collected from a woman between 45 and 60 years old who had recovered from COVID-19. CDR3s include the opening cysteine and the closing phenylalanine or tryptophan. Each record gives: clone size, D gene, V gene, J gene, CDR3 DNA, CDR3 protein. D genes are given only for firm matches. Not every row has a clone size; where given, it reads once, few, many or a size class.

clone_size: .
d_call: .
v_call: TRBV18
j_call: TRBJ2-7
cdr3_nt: TGTGCCAGCTCACCCCCTGGATTTACAGGGCCTAATCCCCGCTACGAGCAGTACTTC
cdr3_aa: CASSPPGFTGPNPRYEQYF

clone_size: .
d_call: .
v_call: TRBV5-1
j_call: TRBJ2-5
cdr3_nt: TGCGCCAGCAGCTCCCAGGGTTTCCAAGAGACCCAGTACTTC
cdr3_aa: CASSSQGFQETQYF

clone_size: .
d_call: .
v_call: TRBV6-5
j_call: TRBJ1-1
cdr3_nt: TGTGCCAGCACCATCGACGGGAGGAACACTGAAGCTTTCTTT
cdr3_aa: CASTIDGRNTEAFF

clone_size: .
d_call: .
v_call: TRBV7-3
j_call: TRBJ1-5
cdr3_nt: TGTGCCAGCAGCTTATATTCCACAGGCCAGCCCCAGCATTTT
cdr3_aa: CASSLYSTGQPQHF

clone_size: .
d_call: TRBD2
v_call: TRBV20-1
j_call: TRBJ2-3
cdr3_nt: TGCAGTGCTAGTGCAGCGGGGACAGATACGCAGTATTTT
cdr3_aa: CSASAAGTDTQYF

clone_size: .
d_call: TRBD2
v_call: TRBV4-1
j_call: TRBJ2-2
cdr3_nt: TGCGCCAGCAGCCAAGCGCGGGGGGGCGCGACCGGGGAGCTGTTTTTT
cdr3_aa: CASSQARGGATGELFF

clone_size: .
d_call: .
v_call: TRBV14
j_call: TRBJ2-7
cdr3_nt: TGTGCCAGCAGCCAGTGGACTACGGACTACGAGCAGTACTTC
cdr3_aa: CASSQWTTDYEQYF

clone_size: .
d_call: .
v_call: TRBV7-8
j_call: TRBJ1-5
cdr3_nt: TGTGCCAGCAGCTACGACAGCTATAGCAATCAGCCCCAGCATTTT
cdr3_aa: CASSYDSYSNQPQHF

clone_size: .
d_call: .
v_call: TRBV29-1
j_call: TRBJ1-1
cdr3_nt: TGCAGCGTTGAATCGTTCGGGGGACACACTGAAGCTTTCTTT
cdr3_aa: CSVESFGGHTEAFF

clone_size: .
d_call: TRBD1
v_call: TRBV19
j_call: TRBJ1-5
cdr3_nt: TGTGCCAGTAGTACCACAGGGGGACTCAGCAATCAGCCCCAGCATTTT
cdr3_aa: CASSTTGGLSNQPQHF

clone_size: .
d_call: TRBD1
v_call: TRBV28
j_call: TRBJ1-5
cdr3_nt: TGTGCCAGCACGACAGGGGGGAATCAGCCCCAGCATTTT
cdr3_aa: CASTTGGNQPQHF

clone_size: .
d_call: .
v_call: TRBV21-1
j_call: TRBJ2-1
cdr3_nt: TGTGCCAGCAGCAAGGAGGGCCGGGACAGTAACTCCTACAATGAGCAGTTCTTC
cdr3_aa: CASSKEGRDSNSYNEQFF

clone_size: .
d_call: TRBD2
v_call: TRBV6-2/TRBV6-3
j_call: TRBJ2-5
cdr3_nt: TGTGCCAGCAGCTCAGGGGCGGGAGGCTGGGAGACCCAGTACTTC
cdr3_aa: CASSSGAGGWETQYF

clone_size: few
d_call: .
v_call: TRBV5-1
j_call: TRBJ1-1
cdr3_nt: TGCGCCAGCAGCTTTGATCCCTCGGGAGCCAACACTGAAGCTTTCTTT
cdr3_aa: CASSFDPSGANTEAFF

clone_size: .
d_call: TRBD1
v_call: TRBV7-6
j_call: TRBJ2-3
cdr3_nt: TGTGCCAGCAGCTCCCGGACAGGGTTAACAGATACGCAGTATTTT
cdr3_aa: CASSSRTGLTDTQYF

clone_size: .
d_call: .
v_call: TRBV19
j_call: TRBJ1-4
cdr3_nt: TGTGCCAGTAGTCCCACAGTAACTAATGAAAAACTGTTTTTT
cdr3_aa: CASSPTVTNEKLFF

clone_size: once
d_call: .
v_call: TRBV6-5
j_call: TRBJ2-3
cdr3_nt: TGTGCCAGCAGTTACTCGACTGACAGCACAGATACGCAGTATTTT
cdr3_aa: CASSYSTDSTDTQYF

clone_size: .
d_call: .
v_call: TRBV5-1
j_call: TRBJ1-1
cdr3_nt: TGCGCCAGCAGCTTAAACGGTCACACTGAAGCTTTCTTT
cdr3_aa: CASSLNGHTEAFF

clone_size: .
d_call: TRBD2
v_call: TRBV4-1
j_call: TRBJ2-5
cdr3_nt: TGCGCCAGCAGCCAAGGGATCACTAGCGGCCTTGGAACAGAGACCCAGTACTTC
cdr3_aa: CASSQGITSGLGTETQYF

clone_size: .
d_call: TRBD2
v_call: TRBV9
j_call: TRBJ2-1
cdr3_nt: TGTGCCAGCAGCGTAGGTATAACGGGACTAGCAGTTGAGCAGTTCTTC
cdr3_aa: CASSVGITGLAVEQFF

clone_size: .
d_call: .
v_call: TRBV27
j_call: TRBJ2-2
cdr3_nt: TGTGCCAGCAGTTTACGGTTTCAGGGCGGCACCGGGGAGCTGTTTTTT
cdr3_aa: CASSLRFQGGTGELFF

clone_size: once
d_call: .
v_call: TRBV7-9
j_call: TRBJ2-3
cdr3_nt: TGTGCCAGCAGCTTAGGGGCAGGGTCCTACACAGATACGCAGTATTTT
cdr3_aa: CASSLGAGSYTDTQYF

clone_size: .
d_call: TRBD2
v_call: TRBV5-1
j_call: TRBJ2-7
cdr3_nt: TGCGCCAGCAGGGTCCTAGCGGGATCAAACGAGCAGTACTTC
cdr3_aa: CASRVLAGSNEQYF

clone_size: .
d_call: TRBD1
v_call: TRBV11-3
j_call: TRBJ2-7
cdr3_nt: TGTGCCAGCAGCTTTGCCGGGACAGGGGACTACGAGCAGTACTTC
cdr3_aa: CASSFAGTGDYEQYF

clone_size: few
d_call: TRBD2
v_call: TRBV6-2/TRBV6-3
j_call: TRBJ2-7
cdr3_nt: TGTGCCAGCAGCCGACAGGGGTGGGGACTAGCGGGCTCCTACGAGCAGTACTTC
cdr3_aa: CASSRQGWGLAGSYEQYF

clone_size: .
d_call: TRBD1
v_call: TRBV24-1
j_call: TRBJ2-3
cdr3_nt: TGTGCCACCAGTGATCCGAAGACAGGGGATCGCACGCAGTATTTT
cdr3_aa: CATSDPKTGDRTQYF

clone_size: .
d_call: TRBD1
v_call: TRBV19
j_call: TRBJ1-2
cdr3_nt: TGTGCCAGTAGTCCGGGACAGCAACTCTATGGCTACACCTTC
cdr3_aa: CASSPGQQLYGYTF

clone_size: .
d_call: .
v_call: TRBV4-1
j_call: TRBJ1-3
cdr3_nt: TGCGCCAGCAGCCCGCGAGTGGGAGGCTCTGGAAACACCATATATTTT
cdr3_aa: CASSPRVGGSGNTIYF

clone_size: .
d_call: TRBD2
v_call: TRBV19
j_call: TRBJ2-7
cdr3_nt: TGTGCCAGTAAGCGTTCAGCGGGAGCCATCTACGAGCAGTACTTC
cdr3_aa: CASKRSAGAIYEQYF

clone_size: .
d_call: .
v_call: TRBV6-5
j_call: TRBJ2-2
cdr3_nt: TGTGCCAGCAGTTACTCGGGACTGACCGGGGAGCTGTTTTTT
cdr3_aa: CASSYSGLTGELFF

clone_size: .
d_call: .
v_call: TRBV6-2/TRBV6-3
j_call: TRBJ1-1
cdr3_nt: TGTGCCAGCAGCCTCCAAGGGAGTCTGAACACTGAAGCTTTCTTT
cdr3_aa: CASSLQGSLNTEAFF

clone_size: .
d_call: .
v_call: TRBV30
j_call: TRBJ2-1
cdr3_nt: TGTGCCTGGAGTCCTAATTATGAGCAGTTCTTC
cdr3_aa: CAWSPNYEQFF

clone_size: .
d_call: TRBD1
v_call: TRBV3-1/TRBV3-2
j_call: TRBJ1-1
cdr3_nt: TGTGCCAGCAGGCCAACAGGGGTCACTGAAGCTTTCTTT
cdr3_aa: CASRPTGVTEAFF

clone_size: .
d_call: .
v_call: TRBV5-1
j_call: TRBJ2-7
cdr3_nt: TGCGCCAGCGCGAGACAGCTCGGAAGTTACGAGCAGTACTTC
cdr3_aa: CASARQLGSYEQYF

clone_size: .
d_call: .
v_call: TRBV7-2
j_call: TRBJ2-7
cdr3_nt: TGTGCCAGCAGCTTAGGGGTGCCTAGCGAGCAGTACTTC
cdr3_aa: CASSLGVPSEQYF

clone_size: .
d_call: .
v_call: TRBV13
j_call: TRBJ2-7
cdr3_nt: TGTGCCAGCAGCTTCCCCCAGGAACAGGGACCCACCTACGAGCAGTACTTC
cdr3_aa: CASSFPQEQGPTYEQYF

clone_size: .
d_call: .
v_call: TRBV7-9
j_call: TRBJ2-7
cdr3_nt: TGTGCCAGCAGCCGGATACAGGGTCACGAGCAGTACTTC
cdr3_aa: CASSRIQGHEQYF

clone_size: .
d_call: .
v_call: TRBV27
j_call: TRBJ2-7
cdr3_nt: TGTGCCAGCAGTTTATGGGGCTTCTCCTACGAGCAGTACTTC
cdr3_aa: CASSLWGFSYEQYF

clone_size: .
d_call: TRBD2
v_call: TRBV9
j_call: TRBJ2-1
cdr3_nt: TGTGCCAGCAGCCTAGACACTAGCGGAATTGCCTACAATGAGCAGTTCTTC
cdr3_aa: CASSLDTSGIAYNEQFF

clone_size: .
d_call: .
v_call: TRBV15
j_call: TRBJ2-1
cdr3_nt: TGTGCCACCAGCACGACAGGGAGGGAGCAGTTCTTC
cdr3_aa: CATSTTGREQFF

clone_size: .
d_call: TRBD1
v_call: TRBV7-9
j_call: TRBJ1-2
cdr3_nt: TGTGCCAGCAGCCAAGACAGGGGGCCTGATGGCTACACCTTC
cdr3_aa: CASSQDRGPDGYTF

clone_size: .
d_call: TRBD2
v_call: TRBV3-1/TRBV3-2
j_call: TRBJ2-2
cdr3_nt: TGTGCCAGCAGCCCACGACTAGCGGGAGTCACCGGGGAGCTGTTTTTT
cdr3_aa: CASSPRLAGVTGELFF

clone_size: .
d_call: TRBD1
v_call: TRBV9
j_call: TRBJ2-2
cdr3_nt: TGTGCCAGCAGCGCACAGGGGAACGTTGACACCGGGGAGCTGTTTTTT
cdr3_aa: CASSAQGNVDTGELFF

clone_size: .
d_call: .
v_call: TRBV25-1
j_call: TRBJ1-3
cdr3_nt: TGTGCCAGCAGTTCCTCGGGCAGGGGTCCTGGAGGAAACACCATATATTTT
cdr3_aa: CASSSSGRGPGGNTIYF

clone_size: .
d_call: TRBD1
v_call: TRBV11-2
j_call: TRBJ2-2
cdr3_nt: TGTGCCAGCAGCTTATTCGGGACAGGGTCGAACACCGGGGAGCTGTTTTTT
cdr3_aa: CASSLFGTGSNTGELFF

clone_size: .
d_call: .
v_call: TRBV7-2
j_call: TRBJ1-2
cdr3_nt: TGTGCCAGCAGCGTACACAGGGTCCCGTATGGCTACACCTTC
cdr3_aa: CASSVHRVPYGYTF

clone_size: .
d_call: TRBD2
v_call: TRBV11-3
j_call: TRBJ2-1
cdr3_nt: TGTGCCAGCAGCTTAGGGGGACTAGCGGGAGGGTATGGTGAGCAGTTCTTC
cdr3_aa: CASSLGGLAGGYGEQFF

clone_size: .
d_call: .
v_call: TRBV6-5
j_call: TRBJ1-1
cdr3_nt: TGTGCCAGCAGCCCCAGCGGACAGGAAGCTTTCTTT
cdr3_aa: CASSPSGQEAFF

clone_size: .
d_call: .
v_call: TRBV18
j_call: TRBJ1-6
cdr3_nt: TGTGCCAGCTCACCCGGGAGGGGTTGGAATTCACCCCTCCACTTT
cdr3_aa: CASSPGRGWNSPLHF

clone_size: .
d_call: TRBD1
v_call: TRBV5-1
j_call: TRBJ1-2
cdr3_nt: TGCGCCAGCAGCTGGGACAGGGGGTACTATGGCTACACCTTC
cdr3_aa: CASSWDRGYYGYTF

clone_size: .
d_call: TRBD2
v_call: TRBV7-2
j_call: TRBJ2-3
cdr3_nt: TGTGCCAGCAGCTTAGTAGCGGGATTCACAGATACGCAGTATTTT
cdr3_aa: CASSLVAGFTDTQYF

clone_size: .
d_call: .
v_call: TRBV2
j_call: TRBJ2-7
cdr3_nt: TGTGCCAGCAGCGCCACAGGGTTCGAGCAGTACTTC
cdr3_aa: CASSATGFEQYF

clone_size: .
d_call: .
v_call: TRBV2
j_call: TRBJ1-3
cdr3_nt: TGTGCCAGCAGGGGCCAGGCCTCTGGAAACACCATATATTTT
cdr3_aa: CASRGQASGNTIYF

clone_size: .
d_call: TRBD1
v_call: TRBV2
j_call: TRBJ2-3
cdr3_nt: TGTGCCAGCGGCAAGGACAGGGGCACAGATACGCAGTATTTT
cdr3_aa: CASGKDRGTDTQYF